Included here is one TCR beta chain sequence, with context. CDR1 is ENHRY and CDR2 is SYGVKD in the germline V gene. This CDR3 comprises 16 residues. Trimming left V 3 bases short and J 0 bases short, with 9 bases between. This specimen belongs to a study of blood T cell repertoires in COVID-19. About the research overall: Collection of acute and convalescent COVID-19 samples took place in the United States, Italy and Spain.

Authors' processing steps: Reference gene primer amplification gave nucleated cell count estimates. The protocol was immunoSEQ multiplex PCR, while the TCRdb copy is restricted to in-frame clones and leaves out a portion. The V and J calls and clone size were taken over from that table, and D and trimming were inferred from the DNA. The sample holds approximately 150,000 clones, 80% to 90% seen once. The sequencing sample was made of peripheral blood. This receptor was taken from a man aged 65-85 years with acute or convalescent COVID-19. The rearrangement joins TRBV10-3 to TRBJ2-6; D is unresolved. DNA for the CDR3: TGTGCCATCAGTGATCTCGGTTTCTCTGGGGCCAACGTCCTGACTTTC. It codes for CAISDLGFSGANVLTF.